This section outlines one T cell receptor beta chain sequence together with its context. The antigen is unknown. Germline V CDR1 and CDR2: MNHNY, SVGAGI (reference sequence). Deletions cut 0 bases from V and 2 bases from J, with 7 bases between. CDR3 length: 14 amino acids. This record belongs to a study of cytomegalovirus exposure and HLA in healthy donors. PCR used 60 Vbeta primers and 13 Jbeta primers. Original data processing: Later, an analysis found about 83 million unique TCR beta chains, and about 10 million of these were shared. Method: immunoSEQ multiplex PCR; TCRdb's copy keeps in-frame clones and lacks some. The D gene and trimming were derived from the DNA, and the V and J assignments and clone size from that table. The sample has 120,000 to 150,000 clones; around 80% are singletons. The study's findings and limits: In vitro, a few CMV-associated chains proved specific for CMV antigens. Rarity characterized most TCR sequences, yet some public TCRs appeared in many donors. Later analysis demonstrated an association between a missense DCLRE1C variant and TCR beta V- and J-gene trimming.

Source material: PBMCs. V and J are TRBV6-6 and TRBJ1-1; D not resolved. The sequence was collected from a boy aged 2 to 10 in good health and CMV-seronegative. The CDR3 spells CASSYSQTNTEAFF. The CDR3 DNA is TGTGCCAGCAGTTACTCACAAACAAACACTGAAGCTTTCTTT.